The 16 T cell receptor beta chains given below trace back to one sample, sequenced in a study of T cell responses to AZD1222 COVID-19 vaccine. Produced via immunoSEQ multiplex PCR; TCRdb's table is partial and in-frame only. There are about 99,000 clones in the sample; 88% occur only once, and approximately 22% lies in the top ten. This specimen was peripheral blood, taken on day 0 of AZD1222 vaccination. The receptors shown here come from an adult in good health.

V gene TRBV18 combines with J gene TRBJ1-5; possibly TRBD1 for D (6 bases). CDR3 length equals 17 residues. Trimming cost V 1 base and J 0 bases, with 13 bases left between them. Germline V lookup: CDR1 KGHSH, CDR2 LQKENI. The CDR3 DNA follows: TGTGCCAGCTCACCACTGGGAGACAGGATTAGCAATCAGCCCCAGCATTTT. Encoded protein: CASSPLGDRISNQPQHF.

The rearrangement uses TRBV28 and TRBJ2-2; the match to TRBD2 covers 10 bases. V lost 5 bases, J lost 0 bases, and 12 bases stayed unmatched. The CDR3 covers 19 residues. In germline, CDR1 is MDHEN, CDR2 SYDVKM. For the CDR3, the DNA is TGTGCCAGCAGTCCGCCAGCTAGCGGGGGACCCTCGAACACCGGGGAGCTGTTTTTT. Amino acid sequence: CASSPPASGGPSNTGELFF. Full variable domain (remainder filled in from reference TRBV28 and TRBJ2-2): DVKVTQSSRYLVKRTGEKVFLECVQDMDHENMFWYRQDPGLGLRLIYFSYDVKMKEKGDIPEGYSVSREKKERFSLILESASTNQTSMYLCASSPPASGGPSNTGELFFGEGSRLTVL.

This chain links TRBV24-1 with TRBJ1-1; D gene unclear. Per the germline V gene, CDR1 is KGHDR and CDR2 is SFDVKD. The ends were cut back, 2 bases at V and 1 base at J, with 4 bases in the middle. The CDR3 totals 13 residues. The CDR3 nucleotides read TGTGCCACCAGTGATTGGCCGAACACTGAAGCTTTCTTT. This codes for CATSDWPNTEAFF.

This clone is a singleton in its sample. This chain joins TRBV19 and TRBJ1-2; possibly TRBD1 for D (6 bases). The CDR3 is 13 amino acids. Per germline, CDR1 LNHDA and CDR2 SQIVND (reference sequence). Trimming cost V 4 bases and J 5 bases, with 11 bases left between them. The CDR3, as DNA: TGTGCCAGTAGTAACGGACAGCGGTATGGCTACACCTTC. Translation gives CASSNGQRYGYTF.

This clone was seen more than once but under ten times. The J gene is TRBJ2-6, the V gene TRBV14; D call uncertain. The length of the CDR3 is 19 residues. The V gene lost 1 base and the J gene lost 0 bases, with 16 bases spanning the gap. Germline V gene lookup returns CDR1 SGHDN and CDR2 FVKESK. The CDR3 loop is CASSQVGDTYLSGANVLTF. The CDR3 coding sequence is TGTGCCAGCAGCCAAGTTGGTGACACCTATCTCTCTGGGGCCAACGTCCTGACTTTC.

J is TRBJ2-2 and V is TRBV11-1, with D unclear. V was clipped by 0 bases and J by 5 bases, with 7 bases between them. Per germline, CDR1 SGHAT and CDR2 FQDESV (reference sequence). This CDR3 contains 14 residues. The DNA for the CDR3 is TGTGCCAGCAGCTTAGCCACTTGGACCGGGGAGCTGTTTTTT. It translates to CASSLATWTGELFF.

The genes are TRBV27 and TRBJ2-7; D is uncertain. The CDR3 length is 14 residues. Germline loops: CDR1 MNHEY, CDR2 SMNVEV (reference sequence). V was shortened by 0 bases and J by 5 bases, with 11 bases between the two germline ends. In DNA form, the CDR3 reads TGTGCCAGCAGTTTATCCCGGATCTCGGACGAGCAGTACTTC. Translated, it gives CASSLSRISDEQYF.

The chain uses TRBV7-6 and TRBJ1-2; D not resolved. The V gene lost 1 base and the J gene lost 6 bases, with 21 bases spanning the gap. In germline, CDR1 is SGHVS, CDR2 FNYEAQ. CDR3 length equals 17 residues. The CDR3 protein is CASSLGKGRSIPDGYTF. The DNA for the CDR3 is TGTGCCAGCAGCTTAGGAAAAGGGAGATCAATACCCGATGGCTACACCTTC.

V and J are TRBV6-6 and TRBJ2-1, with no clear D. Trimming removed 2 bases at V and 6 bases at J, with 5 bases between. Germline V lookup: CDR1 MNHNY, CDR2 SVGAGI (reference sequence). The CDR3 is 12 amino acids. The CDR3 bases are TGTGCCAGCAGTTACGGATTCAATGAGCAGTTCTTC. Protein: CASSYGFNEQFF.

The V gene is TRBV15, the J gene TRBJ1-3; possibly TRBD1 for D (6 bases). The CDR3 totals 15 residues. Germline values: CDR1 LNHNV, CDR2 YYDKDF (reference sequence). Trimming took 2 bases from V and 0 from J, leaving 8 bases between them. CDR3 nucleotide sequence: TGTGCCACCAGCAGATCGGACAGCTCTGGAAACACCATATATTTT. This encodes CATSRSDSSGNTIYF.

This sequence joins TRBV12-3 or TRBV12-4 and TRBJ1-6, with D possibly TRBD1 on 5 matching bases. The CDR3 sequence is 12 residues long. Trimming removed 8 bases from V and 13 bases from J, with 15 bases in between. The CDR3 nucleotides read TGTGCCAGCCGAGGGTTCGAGGGGCCCCTCCACTTT. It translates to CASRGFEGPLHF.

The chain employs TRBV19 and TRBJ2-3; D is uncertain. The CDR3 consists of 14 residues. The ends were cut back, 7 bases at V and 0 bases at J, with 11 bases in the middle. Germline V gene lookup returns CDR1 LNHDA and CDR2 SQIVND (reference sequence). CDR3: CASKSSGSTDTQYF. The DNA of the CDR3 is TGTGCCAGTAAAAGTAGTGGGAGCACAGATACGCAGTATTTT.

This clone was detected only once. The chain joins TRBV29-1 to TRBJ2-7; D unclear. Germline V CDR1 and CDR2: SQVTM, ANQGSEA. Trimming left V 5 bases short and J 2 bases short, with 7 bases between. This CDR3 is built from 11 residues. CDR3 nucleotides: TGCAGCGTTAATGTAGCCTACGAGCAGTACTTC. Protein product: CSVNVAYEQYF.

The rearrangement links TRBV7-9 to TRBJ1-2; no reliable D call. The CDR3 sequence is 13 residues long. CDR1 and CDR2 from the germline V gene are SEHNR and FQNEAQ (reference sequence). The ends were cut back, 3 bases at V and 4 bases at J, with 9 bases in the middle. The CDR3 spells CASSFRLSYGYTF. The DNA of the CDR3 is TGTGCCAGCAGCTTCAGGTTGAGCTATGGCTACACCTTC.

The CDR3: CASSLVWGNEQYF. The DNA of the CDR3 is TGTGCCAGTAGTTTAGTGTGGGGTAACGAGCAGTACTTC. The chain has TRBV19 and TRBJ2-7; D ambiguous. V dropped 5 bases and J dropped 5 bases, with 13 bases sitting between them. Germline CDR1 LNHDA, CDR2 SQIVND (reference sequence). The length of the CDR3 is 13 residues.

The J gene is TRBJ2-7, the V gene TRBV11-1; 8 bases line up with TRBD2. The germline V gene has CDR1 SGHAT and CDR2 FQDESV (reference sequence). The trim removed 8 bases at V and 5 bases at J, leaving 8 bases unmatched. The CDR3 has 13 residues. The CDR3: CASVFAGGNEQYF. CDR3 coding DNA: TGTGCCAGCGTCTTTGCGGGGGGAAACGAGCAGTACTTC.